This is a list of T cell receptor beta chains from one sample in a study of tumor-infiltrating lymphocytes in primary liver carcinoma. TCRdb re-derived calls from the multiplex PCR reads in MiXCR, one entry per CDR3 protein. The sample carries some 87,000 distinct CDR3 sequences, about 70% recorded once. Sequenced: tumor-adjacent normal liver tissue. The receptors were sampled from a man in his forties with primary liver carcinoma and hepatitis B virus infection. The CDR3 runs from the conserved cysteine through the conserved F or W. Each record gives: clone size, V gene, J gene, D gene, CDR3 protein, CDR3 DNA. D genes are given only for firm matches. Expanded clones get a size class; other rows say once, few or many, or leave the size out.

>.|TRBV11-2|TRBJ2-7|TRBD1
CASSFIQGAMHNEQYF
TGTGCCAGCAGCTTCATACAGGGGGCCATGCATAACGAGCAGTACTTC
>.|TRBV12-3/TRBV12-4|TRBJ2-7|.
CDSSLSVGGDEQYF
TGTGACAGCAGTTTATCGGTTGGGGGTGACGAGCAGTACTTC
>.|TRBV6-1|TRBJ2-3|TRBD2
CANSERGQLADYTDTQYF
TGTGCCAATAGTGAAAGAGGGCAACTAGCGGATTACACAGATACGCAGTATTTT
>.|TRBV11-2|TRBJ2-7|TRBD2
CANSLITSGRADPPYEQYF
TGTGCCAACAGTTTAATTACTAGTGGGAGGGCCGATCCTCCCTACGAGCAGTACTTC
>.|TRBV7-9|TRBJ2-3|.
CASSTSREEYTQYF
TGTGCCAGCAGCACTAGCAGGGAGGAGTATACGCAGTATTTT
>.|TRBV10-3|TRBJ1-2|TRBD1
CAISESDRGREDGYTF
TGTGCCATCAGTGAGTCGGACAGGGGGCGCGAAGACGGCTACACCTTC
>.|TRBV11-3|TRBJ2-1|.
CASSLPTHEQFF
TGTGCCAGCAGCTTACCAACTCATGAGCAGTTCTTC
>many|TRBV6-1|TRBJ2-6|.
CASSPTSGAGANVLTF
TGTGCCAGCAGCCCCACCTCAGGGGCTGGGGCCAACGTCCTGACTTTC
>.|TRBV11-2|TRBJ1-3|.
CASGFLGPSGNTIYF
TGTGCCAGCGGCTTCTTGGGCCCTTCTGGAAACACCATATATTTT
>once|TRBV28|TRBJ1-5|.
CASSLGGQPQRF
TGTGCCAGCAGTTTGGGAGGACAGCCCCAGCGTTTT
>.|TRBV11-1|TRBJ2-5|.
CASSPPPEARRDFRETQYF
TGTGCCAGCAGCCCGCCCCCGGAGGCCAGGAGGGACTTCCGAGAGACCCAGTACTTC
>.|TRBV7-9|TRBJ1-2|.
CDSSLGTAYGYTF
TGTGACAGCAGCTTAGGGACCGCTTATGGCTACACCTTC
>.|TRBV30|TRBJ1-4|.
CAWSRTTVTSEKLFF
TGTGCCTGGAGCCGTACGACAGTAACTAGTGAAAAACTGTTTTTT
>.|TRBV7-8|TRBJ1-5|TRBD1
CVSSLGTGGINQPQHF
TGTGTCAGCAGCTTAGGTACAGGGGGGATCAATCAGCCCCAGCATTTT
>many|TRBV6-1|TRBJ2-5|.
CASSEWASGTTGETQYF
TGTGCCAGCAGTGAGTGGGCTAGCGGCACAACAGGGGAGACCCAGTACTTC
>once|TRBV11-2|TRBJ1-1|.
CANSLVPVLNTDAFF
TGTGCCAACAGCTTAGTTCCGGTTTTGAACACTGACGCCTTCTTT
>.|TRBV12-3/TRBV12-4|TRBJ2-4|.
CASTRAQAKNIQHF
TGTGCCAGCACCCGGGCCCAAGCCAAAAACATTCAACACTTC
>.|TRBV6-6|TRBJ2-1|.
CTSRLSVLSSYNEQFF
TGTACCAGCAGGCTTAGTGTACTTAGCTCCTACAATGAGCAGTTCTTC
>once|TRBV29-1|TRBJ1-1|.
CSVAGGGRIEAFF
TGCAGCGTCGCCGGGGGAGGACGCATTGAAGCTTTCTTT
>.|TRBV6-2/TRBV6-3|TRBJ1-1|.
CATSYRKNTEAFF
TGTGCCACCAGTTACCGGAAGAACACTGAAGCTTTCTTT
>.|TRBV6-5|TRBJ2-6|TRBD1
CASRGFRQGSSGANVLTF
TGTGCCAGCAGGGGGTTTAGACAGGGGAGCTCTGGGGCTAACGTCCTGACTTTC
>many|TRBV6-5|TRBJ2-7|TRBD2
CASSTSRAGGGISEQYF
TGTGCCAGCAGTACTTCTAGGGCGGGAGGAGGGATCTCCGAGCAGTACTTC
>.|TRBV11-1|TRBJ2-3|TRBD2
CASCLGTSTQTDTQYF
TGTGCCAGCTGCCTCGGGACTAGTACGCAAACAGATACGCAGTATTTT
>many|TRBV28|TRBJ2-5|TRBD1
CASSGRPQGAGETQYF
TGTGCCAGCAGTGGCCGTCCACAGGGGGCCGGGGAGACCCAGTACTTC
>.|TRBV29-1|TRBJ2-1|.
CSVNRGGSDEQFF
TGCAGCGTTAATAGGGGGGGGTCGGATGAGCAGTTCTTC
>many|TRBV29-1|TRBJ2-7|.
CSVEEDSNEQYF
TGCAGCGTTGAAGAGGACAGCAACGAGCAGTACTTC
>.|TRBV6-5|TRBJ1-1|.
CTSSTRENTEAFF
TGTACCAGCAGCACGCGGGAGAACACTGAAGCTTTCTTT
>.|TRBV28|TRBJ1-6|TRBD1
CASSDSGGIFSPLHF
TGTGCCAGCAGCGACTCAGGGGGAATTTTTTCACCCCTCCACTTT
>few|TRBV6-2/TRBV6-3|TRBJ2-3|.
CANSYRDETDTQYF
TGTGCCAATAGTTACCGGGATGAAACAGATACGCAGTATTTT
>.|TRBV5-1|TRBJ1-4|.
CASSTGTRMGEKLFF
TGCGCCAGCAGCACCGGGACACGGATGGGGGAAAAACTGTTTTTT
>many|TRBV7-9|TRBJ2-3|TRBD1
CASSSPPGQGIADTQYF
TGTGCCAGCAGCTCCCCCCCGGGACAGGGGATAGCAGATACGCAGTATTTT
>many|TRBV6-1|TRBJ2-1|.
CASSSGGSFHNEQFF
TGTGCCAGCTCATCAGGGGGGAGTTTCCACAATGAGCAGTTCTTC
>.|TRBV5-4|TRBJ2-1|TRBD2
CASGSRGTRDNEQFF
TGTGCCAGCGGCTCCCGGGGGACTAGGGACAATGAGCAGTTCTTC
>.|TRBV7-9|TRBJ2-7|.
CASSQPRGRYEQYF
TGTGCCAGCAGCCAGCCCCGGGGGAGATACGAGCAGTACTTC
>once|TRBV4-1|TRBJ2-1|TRBD2
CANSQAGGEQFF
TGCGCCAACAGTCAAGCGGGAGGTGAGCAGTTCTTC
>.|TRBV28|TRBJ2-7|TRBD2
CVSTGGLAFNEQYF
TGTGTCAGTACCGGGGGACTAGCGTTCAACGAGCAGTACTTC
>.|TRBV11-2|TRBJ2-5|TRBD2
CASSSMGLAGGPKETRYF
TGTGCCAGCAGCTCCATGGGACTAGCGGGAGGGCCGAAAGAGACTCGGTACTTC
>.|TRBV6-5|TRBJ1-1|.
CASRPTWPNIEAFF
TGTGCCAGCAGACCGACATGGCCGAACATTGAAGCTTTCTTT
>many|TRBV29-1|TRBJ2-7|.
CSVEIYSEDEQYF
TGCAGCGTTGAAATTTACAGCGAAGACGAGCAGTACTTC
>.|TRBV11-2|TRBJ1-1|.
CTSSLDLGGRAEAFF
TGTACCAGCAGCTTAGATCTGGGTGGAAGGGCTGAAGCTTTCTTT
>.|TRBV30|TRBJ2-5|.
CNWSETGETQYF
TGTAACTGGAGTGAGACAGGAGAGACCCAGTACTTC
>many|TRBV10-3|TRBJ1-2|.
CAISERAPNYGYTF
TGTGCCATCAGTGAACGGGCACCCAACTATGGCTACACCTTC
>.|TRBV10-3|TRBJ1-6|.
CVISESHSPLHF
TGTGTCATCAGTGAATCCCATTCACCCCTCCACTTC
>.|TRBV29-1|TRBJ2-5|TRBD1
CSVEADRGRAETQCF
TGCAGCGTTGAAGCGGACAGGGGGCGAGCAGAGACCCAGTGCTTC
>.|TRBV5-4|TRBJ2-1|.
CASRSGYNSYNEQFF
TGTGCCAGCAGGTCAGGGTATAACTCCTACAATGAGCAGTTCTTC
>medium-sized|TRBV11-3|TRBJ2-2|TRBD1
CASSLDGQGVNTGELFF
TGTGCCAGCAGCTTAGACGGGCAGGGGGTGAACACCGGGGAGCTGTTTTTT
>.|TRBV11-2|TRBJ2-2|.
CASSLFRGSAGKLFF
TGTGCCAGCAGCTTATTCAGGGGTTCGGCCGGGAAGCTGTTTTTT
>.|TRBV11-2|TRBJ2-5|.
CANSLDQQGLGLETQYF
TGTGCCAACAGCTTAGATCAACAGGGCCTGGGTCTGGAGACCCAATACTTC
>once|TRBV11-3|TRBJ2-1|TRBD2
CASNLVWTSNKQFF
TGTGCCAGCAACTTAGTCTGGACTAGCAATAAGCAGTTCTTC
>.|TRBV13|TRBJ1-1|.
CASSWRGAGIFSEAFF
TGTGCCAGCAGCTGGCGGGGCGCAGGTATCTTCTCTGAAGCTTTCTTT
>.|TRBV11-2|TRBJ2-1|TRBD2
CASSYGGGHGYNEQLF
TGTGCCAGCAGCTACGGGGGGGGACATGGCTACAATGAGCAGCTCTTC